One and the same sample provided the 14 T cell receptor beta chains below, sequenced in a study of CD8 T cells in ankylosing spondylitis. The study, taken as a whole, reports: A TCR beta motif of eight or nine highly homologous variants seemed to mark ankylosing spondylitis blood.

These TCRs' antigens remain unknown. TCRdb independently ran MiXCR on the 5' RACE reads; one entry per CDR3 protein. The sample consists of about 420,000 distinct CDR3 sequences, about a fifth of them appearing once. Sequencing was done on a sample of blood, either unsorted or a sorted T cell fraction (not recorded which). These receptors all stem from a male donor with ankylosing spondylitis.

J is TRBJ2-3 and V is TRBV18; the D is unclear. The germline V gene has CDR1 KGHSH and CDR2 LQKENI. This CDR3 is 16 amino acids long. Trimming stripped 3 bases from V and 1 base from J, with 14 bases between. CDR3 coding DNA: TGTGCCAGCTCACCGTTCTCAGTGTTCGGCACAGATACGCAGTATTTT. The encoded protein is CASSPFSVFGTDTQYF. Full variable domain (rest looked up from reference TRBV18 and TRBJ2-3): NAGVMQNPRHLVRRRGQEARLRCSPMKGHSHVYWYRQLPEEGLKFMVYLQKENIIDESGMPKERFSAEFPKEGPSILRIQQVVRGDSAAYFCASSPFSVFGTDTQYFGPGTRLTVL.

This clonotype was recorded a few times. This sequence joins TRBV3-1 and TRBJ2-7; D uncertain. The CDR3 length is 15 residues. V lost 2 bases and J lost 1, with 12 bases in between. Germline V gene lookup returns CDR1 LGHDT and CDR2 YNNKEL (reference sequence). CDR3 residues: CASSQMLTRSYEQYF. The DNA for the CDR3 is TGTGCCAGCAGCCAAATGCTGACAAGATCCTACGAGCAGTACTTC.

The V gene is TRBV11-2, the J gene TRBJ1-4; 10 bases map to TRBD1. Germline lookup yields CDR1 SGHAT and CDR2 FQNNGV. The CDR3 totals 14 residues. V trimming: 3 bases; J trimming: 7 bases; junction bases outside the gene matches: 2. The CDR3 sequence: CASSLGQGIEKLFF. The CDR3 DNA sequence: TGTGCCAGCAGCTTGGGACAGGGGATTGAAAAACTGTTTTTT.

This clonotype was counted at least ten times. The V call is TRBV29-1, the J call TRBJ2-3, with TRBD2 matching over 7 bases. The CDR3 has 14 residues. Losses at the gene ends were 0 bases for V and 2 bases for J; bases not matched to a gene: 2. CDR1 and CDR2 from the germline V gene are SQVTM and ANQGSEA. CDR3 region: CSVEEAGITDTQYF. CDR3 bases: TGCAGCGTTGAAGAAGCGGGAATCACAGATACGCAGTATTTT.

Only a few counts were recorded for this clonotype. The rearrangement links TRBV7-2 to TRBJ2-7; D gene ambiguous. The CDR3 is made up of 16 amino acids. Germline loops: CDR1 SGHTA, CDR2 FQGNSA. Deletions cut 7 bases from V and 0 bases from J, with 19 bases between. The CDR3 loop reads CASKAPGVTSSYEQYF. The CDR3 DNA follows: TGTGCCAGCAAAGCCCCTGGTGTCACCAGCTCCTACGAGCAGTACTTC.

This clonotype occurred a few times. The chain carries TRBV18 and TRBJ2-1, with 8 bases fitting TRBD1. The CDR3 consists of 17 residues. V gave up 5 bases and J gave up 9 bases; unmatched junction bases: 18. Germline values: CDR1 KGHSH, CDR2 LQKENI. In nucleotides, the CDR3 is TGTGCCAGCTCAACATCCCCCCAGGGGGCTTCACATATTGAGCAGTTCTTC. This sequence encodes CASSTSPQGASHIEQFF.

This rearrangement joins TRBV7-3 to TRBJ2-7; 7 bases map to TRBD1. Germline CDR1 reads SGHTA; CDR2 reads FQGTGA. The CDR3 spans 15 residues. V was clipped by 4 bases and J by 7 bases; unmatched bases: 13. The CDR3 nucleotides read TGTGCCAGCAGCTCCCCGAACCCAGGGGGTAGTGAGCAGTACTTC. Protein product: CASSSPNPGGSEQYF.

The chain joins TRBV25-1 to TRBJ2-1, with no clear D. Germline assignment: CDR1 MGHDK and CDR2 SYGVNS. Trimming took 5 bases from V and 15 from J, leaving 14 bases between them. The CDR3 extends over 11 amino acids. The DNA of the CDR3 is TGTGCCAGCAGTTCTCGGGTCCGGCGGTTCTTC. Encoded protein: CASSSRVRRFF.

This clonotype was recorded a few times. The chain employs TRBV4-1 and TRBJ2-7; weak D call: TRBD2 (6 bases). With 2 bases removed from V and 2 bases from J, the gap between germline ends came to 13 bases. The CDR3 extends over 15 amino acids. Per the germline V gene, CDR1 is MGHRA and CDR2 is YSYEKL. The CDR3 sequence is CASSQNRDSAYEQYF. The CDR3 coding sequence is TGCGCCAGCAGCCAAAACCGGGACTCCGCCTACGAGCAGTACTTC.

This clonotype was observed many times. This chain connects TRBV7-9 to TRBJ1-4; D may be TRBD1 (6 bases). Germline V gene lookup returns CDR1 SEHNR and CDR2 FQNEAQ (reference sequence). This CDR3 has 16 amino acids. The DNA for the CDR3 is TGTGCGATCACCGCTACAGGGAGGGGTCGCGATGAAAAACTGTTTTTT. It encodes CAITATGRGRDEKLFF.

This clonotype was found a few times. This sequence joins TRBV7-9 and TRBJ2-1, with D unresolved. V lost 5 bases and J lost 4, with 15 bases in between. Germline V gene data show CDR1 as SEHNR and CDR2 as FQNEAQ (reference sequence). The CDR3 is 15 residues long. CDR3 sequence reads: CASSPTRLGYNEQFF. Here the CDR3 DNA reads TGTGCCAGCAGCCCTACTCGGCTCGGGTACAATGAGCAGTTCTTC.

The V and J genes are TRBV11-2 and TRBJ2-6; D not resolved. The V end was cut by 4 bases, the J end by 0 bases, with 4 bases between. The CDR3 contains 14 residues. Germline CDR1 SGHAT, CDR2 FQNNGV. The CDR3 protein is CASSSASGANVLTF. As DNA, the CDR3 is TGTGCCAGCAGCTCAGCCTCTGGGGCCAACGTCCTGACTTTC.

V gene TRBV21-1 combines with J gene TRBJ2-3; TRBD1 is the table's D call and was not checked against the DNA. TRBV21-1 is a recognized pseudogene. CDR3 length: 17 residues. CDR3 sequence reads: CASSEGIRDRATDTQYF. CDR3 sequence (DNA): TGTGCCAGCAGCGAAGGGATCCGGGACAGGGCCACAGATACGCAGTATTTT.

The rearrangement uses TRBV20-1 and TRBJ1-4, with TRBD1 matching 8 bases. The CDR3 is 17 amino acids. Germline CDR1 and CDR2: DFQATT and SNEGSKA (reference sequence). V lost 2 bases, J lost 1 base, and 9 bases stayed unmatched. The CDR3 DNA sequence: TGCAGTGCTAGAAAGACAGGGGTTGTTGGAACTAATGAAAAACTGTTTTTT. Protein product: CSARKTGVVGTNEKLFF.